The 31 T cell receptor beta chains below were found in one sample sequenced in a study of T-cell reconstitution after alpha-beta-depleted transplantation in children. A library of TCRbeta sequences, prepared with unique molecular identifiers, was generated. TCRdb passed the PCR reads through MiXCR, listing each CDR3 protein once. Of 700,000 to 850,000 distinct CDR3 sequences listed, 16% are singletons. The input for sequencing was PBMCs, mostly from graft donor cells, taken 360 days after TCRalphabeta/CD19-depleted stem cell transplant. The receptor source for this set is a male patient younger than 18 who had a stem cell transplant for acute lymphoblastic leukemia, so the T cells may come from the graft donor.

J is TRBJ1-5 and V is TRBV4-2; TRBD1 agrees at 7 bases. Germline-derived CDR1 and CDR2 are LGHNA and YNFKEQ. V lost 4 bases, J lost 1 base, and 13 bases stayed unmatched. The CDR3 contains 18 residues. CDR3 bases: TGTGCCAGCAGCCCGCGCGTATTGCCAGGGGGGAGCAATCAGCCCCAGCATTTT. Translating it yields CASSPRVLPGGSNQPQHF.

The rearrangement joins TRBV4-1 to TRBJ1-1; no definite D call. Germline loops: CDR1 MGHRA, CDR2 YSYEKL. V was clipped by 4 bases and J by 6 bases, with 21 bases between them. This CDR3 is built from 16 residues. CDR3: CASSPAYGVFGPEAFF. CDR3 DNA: TGCGCCAGCAGCCCGGCTTACGGAGTGTTTGGTCCTGAAGCTTTCTTT.

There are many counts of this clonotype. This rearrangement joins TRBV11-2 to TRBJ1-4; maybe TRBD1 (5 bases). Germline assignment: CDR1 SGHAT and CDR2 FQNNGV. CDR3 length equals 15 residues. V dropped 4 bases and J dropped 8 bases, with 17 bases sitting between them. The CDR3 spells CASSSQGGVGEKLFF. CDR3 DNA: TGTGCCAGCAGCTCGCAGGGCGGGGTGGGGGAAAAACTGTTTTTT.

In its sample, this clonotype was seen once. The CDR3 here is CASRPGGKNTGELFF. DNA for the CDR3: TGTGCCAGCAGGCCCGGGGGGAAGAACACCGGGGAGCTGTTTTTT. This chain links TRBV28 with TRBJ2-2, with TRBD2 matching over 7 bases. The germline CDR1 and CDR2 sequences are MDHEN and SYDVKM. J lost 1 base, V lost 6 bases, and 5 bases had no gene match. This CDR3 has 15 amino acids.

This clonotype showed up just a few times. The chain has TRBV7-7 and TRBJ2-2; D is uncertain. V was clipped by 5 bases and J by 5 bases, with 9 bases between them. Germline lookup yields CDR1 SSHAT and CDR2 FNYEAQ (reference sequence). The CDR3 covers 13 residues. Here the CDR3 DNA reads TGTGCCAGCAGCCCCATGAGGACCGGGGAGCTGTTTTTT. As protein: CASSPMRTGELFF.

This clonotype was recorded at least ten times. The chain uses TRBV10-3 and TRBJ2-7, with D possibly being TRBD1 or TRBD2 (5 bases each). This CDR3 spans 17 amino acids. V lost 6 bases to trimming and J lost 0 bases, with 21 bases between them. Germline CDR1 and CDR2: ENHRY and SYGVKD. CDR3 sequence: CAIRDSNDRRTSYEQYF. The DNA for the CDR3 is TGTGCCATCAGGGACTCTAATGACAGACGAACCTCCTACGAGCAGTACTTC.

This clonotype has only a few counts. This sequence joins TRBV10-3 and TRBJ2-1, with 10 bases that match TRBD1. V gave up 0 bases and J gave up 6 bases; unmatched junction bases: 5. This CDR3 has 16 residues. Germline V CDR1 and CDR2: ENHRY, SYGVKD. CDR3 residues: CAISESTGGASNEQFF. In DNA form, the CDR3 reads TGTGCCATCAGTGAGTCGACAGGGGGCGCGTCCAATGAGCAGTTCTTC.

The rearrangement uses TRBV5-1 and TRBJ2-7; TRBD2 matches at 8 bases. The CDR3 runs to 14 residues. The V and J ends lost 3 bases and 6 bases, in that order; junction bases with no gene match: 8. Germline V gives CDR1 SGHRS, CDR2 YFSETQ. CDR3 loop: CASSSRGGIIEQYF. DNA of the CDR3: TGCGCCAGCAGCTCCCGGGGGGGGATCATCGAGCAGTACTTC.

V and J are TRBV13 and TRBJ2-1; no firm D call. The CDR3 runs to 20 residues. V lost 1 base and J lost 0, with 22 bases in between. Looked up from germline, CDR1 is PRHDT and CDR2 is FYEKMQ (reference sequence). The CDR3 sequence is CASSLVGLPPPPDSYNEQFF. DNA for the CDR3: TGTGCCAGCAGCTTAGTAGGGCTTCCCCCGCCCCCGGACTCCTACAATGAGCAGTTCTTC.

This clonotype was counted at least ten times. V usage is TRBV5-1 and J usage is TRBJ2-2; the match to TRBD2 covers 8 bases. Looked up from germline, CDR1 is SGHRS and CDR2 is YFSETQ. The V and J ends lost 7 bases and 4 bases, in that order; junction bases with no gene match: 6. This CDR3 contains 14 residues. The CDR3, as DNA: TGCGCCAGCGGATTAGCGGGGTTCACCGGGGAGCTGTTTTTT. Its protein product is CASGLAGFTGELFF.

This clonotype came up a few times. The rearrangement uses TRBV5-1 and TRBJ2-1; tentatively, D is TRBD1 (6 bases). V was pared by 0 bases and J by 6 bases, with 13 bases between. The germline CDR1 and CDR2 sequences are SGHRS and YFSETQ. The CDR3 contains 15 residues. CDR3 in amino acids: CASSLGTVYPNEQFF. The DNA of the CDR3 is TGCGCCAGCAGCTTGGGGACAGTTTACCCCAATGAGCAGTTCTTC.

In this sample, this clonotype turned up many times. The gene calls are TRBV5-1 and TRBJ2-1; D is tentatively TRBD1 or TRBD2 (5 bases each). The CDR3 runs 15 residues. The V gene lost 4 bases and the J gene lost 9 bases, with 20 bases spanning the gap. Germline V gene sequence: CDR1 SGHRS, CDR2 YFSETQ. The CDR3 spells CASSTLTRGVAEQFF. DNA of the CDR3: TGCGCCAGCAGCACATTAACGAGGGGCGTTGCTGAGCAGTTCTTC. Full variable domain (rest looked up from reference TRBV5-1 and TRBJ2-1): KAGVTQTPRYLIKTRGQQVTLSCSPISGHRSVSWYQQTPGQGLQFLFEYFSETQRNKGNFPGRFSGRQFSNSRSEMNVSTLELGDSALYLCASSTLTRGVAEQFFGPGTRLTVL.

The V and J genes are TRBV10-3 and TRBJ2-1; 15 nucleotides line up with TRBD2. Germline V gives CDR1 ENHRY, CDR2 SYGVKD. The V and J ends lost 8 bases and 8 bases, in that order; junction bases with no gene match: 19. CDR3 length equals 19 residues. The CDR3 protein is CAIPGLDFRTSGRGDEQFF. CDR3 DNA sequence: TGTGCCATCCCAGGCCTGGACTTTCGGACTAGCGGGAGGGGTGATGAGCAGTTCTTC.

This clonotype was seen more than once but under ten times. The CDR3 region is CASSQVPPDTQYF. CDR3 DNA: TGCGCCAGCAGCCAAGTTCCTCCAGATACGCAGTATTTT. This chain connects TRBV4-1 to TRBJ2-3, with no clear D. The CDR3 spans 13 residues. Trimming stripped 1 base from V and 4 bases from J, with 6 bases between. Germline lookup yields CDR1 MGHRA and CDR2 YSYEKL.

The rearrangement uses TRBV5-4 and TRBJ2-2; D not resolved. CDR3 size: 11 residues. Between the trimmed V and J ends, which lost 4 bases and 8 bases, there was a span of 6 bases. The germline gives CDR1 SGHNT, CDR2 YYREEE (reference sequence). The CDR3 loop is CASSLMGELFF. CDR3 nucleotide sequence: TGTGCCAGCAGCCTCATGGGGGAGCTGTTTTTT. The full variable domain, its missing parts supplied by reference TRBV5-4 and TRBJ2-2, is ETGVTQSPTHLIKTRGQQVTLRCSSQSGHNTVSWYQQALGQGPQFIFQYYREEENGRGNFPPRFSGLQFPNYSSELNVNALELDDSALYLCASSLMGELFFGEGSRLTVL.

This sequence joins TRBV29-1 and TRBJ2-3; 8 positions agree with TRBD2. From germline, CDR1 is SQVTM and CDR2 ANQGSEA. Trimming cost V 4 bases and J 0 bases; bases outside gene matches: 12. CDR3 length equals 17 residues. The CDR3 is CSVGRGSGKRSTDTQYF. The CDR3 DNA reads TGCAGCGTTGGTCGTGGTAGCGGGAAACGAAGCACAGATACGCAGTATTTT.

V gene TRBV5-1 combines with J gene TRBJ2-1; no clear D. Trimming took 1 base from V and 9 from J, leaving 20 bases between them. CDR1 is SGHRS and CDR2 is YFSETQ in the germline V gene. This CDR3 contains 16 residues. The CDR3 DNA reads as TGCGCCAGCAGCTTGAAGGGCGGTGGACCCCTCCGTGAGCAGTTCTTC. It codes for CASSLKGGGPLREQFF.

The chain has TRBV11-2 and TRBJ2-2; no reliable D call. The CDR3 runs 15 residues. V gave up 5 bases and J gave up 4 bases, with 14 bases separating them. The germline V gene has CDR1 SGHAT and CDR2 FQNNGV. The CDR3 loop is CASSPRKAPTGELFF. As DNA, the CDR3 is TGTGCCAGCAGCCCCAGGAAGGCCCCCACCGGGGAGCTGTTTTTT.

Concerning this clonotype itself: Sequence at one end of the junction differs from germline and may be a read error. CDR3 protein: CASTQRLAGENEQFF. For the CDR3, the DNA is TGCGCCAGCACCCAACGACTAGCGGGAGAAAATGAGCAGTTCTTC. This chain links TRBV4-1 with TRBJ2-1, with 12 bases identical to TRBD2. The CDR3 is 15 residues long. CDR1 is MGHRA, CDR2 YSYEKL, per germline.

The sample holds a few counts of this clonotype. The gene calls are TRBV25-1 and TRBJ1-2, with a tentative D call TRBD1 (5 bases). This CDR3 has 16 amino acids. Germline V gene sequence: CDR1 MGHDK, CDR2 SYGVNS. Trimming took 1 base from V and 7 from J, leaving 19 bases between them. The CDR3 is CASSESPLSRQGGYTF. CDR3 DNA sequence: TGTGCCAGCAGTGAATCCCCTTTATCCAGGCAGGGTGGCTACACCTTC.

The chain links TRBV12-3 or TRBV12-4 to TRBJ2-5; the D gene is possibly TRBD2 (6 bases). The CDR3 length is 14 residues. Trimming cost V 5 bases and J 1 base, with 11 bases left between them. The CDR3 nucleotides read TGTGCCAGCAGTCTCCGACTAGGCCAAGAGACCCAGTACTTC. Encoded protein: CASSLRLGQETQYF.

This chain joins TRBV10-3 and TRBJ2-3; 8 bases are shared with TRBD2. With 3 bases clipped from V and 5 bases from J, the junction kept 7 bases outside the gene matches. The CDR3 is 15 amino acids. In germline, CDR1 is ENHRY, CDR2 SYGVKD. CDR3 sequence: CAISDELAAGDTQYF. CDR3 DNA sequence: TGTGCCATCAGTGATGAACTAGCGGCAGGAGATACGCAGTATTTT.

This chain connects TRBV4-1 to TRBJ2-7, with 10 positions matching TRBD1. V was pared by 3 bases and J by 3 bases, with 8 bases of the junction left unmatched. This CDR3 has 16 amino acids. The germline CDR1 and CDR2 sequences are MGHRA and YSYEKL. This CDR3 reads CASSHGTGAPLYEQYF. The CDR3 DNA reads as TGCGCCAGCAGCCATGGGACAGGGGCCCCCCTCTACGAGCAGTACTTC.

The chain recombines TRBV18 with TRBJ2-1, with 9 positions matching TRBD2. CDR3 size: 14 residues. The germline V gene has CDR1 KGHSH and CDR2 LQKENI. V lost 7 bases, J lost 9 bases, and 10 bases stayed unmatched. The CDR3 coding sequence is TGTGCCAGCTGCCAGCGGGAGGAGGAGGTTGAGCAGTTCTTC. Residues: CASCQREEEVEQFF.

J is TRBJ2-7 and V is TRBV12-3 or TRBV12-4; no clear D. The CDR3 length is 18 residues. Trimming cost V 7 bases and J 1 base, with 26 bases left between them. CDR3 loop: CASTRATMLAASSYEQYF. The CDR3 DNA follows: TGTGCCAGCACCCGCGCTACTATGTTGGCGGCATCTTCCTACGAGCAGTACTTC.

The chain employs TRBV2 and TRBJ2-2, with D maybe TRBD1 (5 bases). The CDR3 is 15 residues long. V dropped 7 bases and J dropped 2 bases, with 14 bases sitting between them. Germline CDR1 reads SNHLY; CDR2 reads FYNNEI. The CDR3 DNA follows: TGTGCCAGCATACGAGGACACACCAACACCGGGGAGCTGTTTTTT. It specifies CASIRGHTNTGELFF.

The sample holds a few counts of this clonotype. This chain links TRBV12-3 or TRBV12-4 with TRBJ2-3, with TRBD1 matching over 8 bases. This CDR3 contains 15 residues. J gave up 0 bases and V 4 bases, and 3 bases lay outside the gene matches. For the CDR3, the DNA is TGTGCCAGCAGTTCTCGGACAGGGAGCACAGATACGCAGTATTTT. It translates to CASSSRTGSTDTQYF.

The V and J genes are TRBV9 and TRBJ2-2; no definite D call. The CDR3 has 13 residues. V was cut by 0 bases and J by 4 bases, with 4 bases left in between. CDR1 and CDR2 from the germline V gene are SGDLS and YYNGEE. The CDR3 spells CASSVGRTGELFF. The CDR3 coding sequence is TGTGCCAGCAGCGTAGGCCGCACCGGGGAGCTGTTTTTT.

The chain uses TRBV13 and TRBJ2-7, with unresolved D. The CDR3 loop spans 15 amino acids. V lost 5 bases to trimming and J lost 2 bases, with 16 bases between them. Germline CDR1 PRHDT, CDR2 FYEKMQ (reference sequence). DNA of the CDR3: TGTGCCAGCAGCCCGACCCGCGTTGGGGCCTACGAGCAGTACTTC. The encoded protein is CASSPTRVGAYEQYF.

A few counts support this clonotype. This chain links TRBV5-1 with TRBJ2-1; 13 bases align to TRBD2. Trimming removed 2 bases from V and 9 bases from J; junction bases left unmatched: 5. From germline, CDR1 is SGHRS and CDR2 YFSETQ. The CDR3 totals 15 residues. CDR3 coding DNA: TGCGCCAGCAGCTTACTAGCGGGAGGGGTCAGTGAGCAGTTCTTC. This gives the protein CASSLLAGGVSEQFF. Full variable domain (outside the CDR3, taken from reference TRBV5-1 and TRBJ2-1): KAGVTQTPRYLIKTRGQQVTLSCSPISGHRSVSWYQQTPGQGLQFLFEYFSETQRNKGNFPGRFSGRQFSNSRSEMNVSTLELGDSALYLCASSLLAGGVSEQFFGPGTRLTVL.

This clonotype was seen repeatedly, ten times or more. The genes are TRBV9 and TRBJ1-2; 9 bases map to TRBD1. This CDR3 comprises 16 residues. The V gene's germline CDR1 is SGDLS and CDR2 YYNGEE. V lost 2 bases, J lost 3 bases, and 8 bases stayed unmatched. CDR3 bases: TGTGCCAGCAGCGTGGGACAGGGACGCCTCGACTATGGCTACACCTTC. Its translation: CASSVGQGRLDYGYTF.